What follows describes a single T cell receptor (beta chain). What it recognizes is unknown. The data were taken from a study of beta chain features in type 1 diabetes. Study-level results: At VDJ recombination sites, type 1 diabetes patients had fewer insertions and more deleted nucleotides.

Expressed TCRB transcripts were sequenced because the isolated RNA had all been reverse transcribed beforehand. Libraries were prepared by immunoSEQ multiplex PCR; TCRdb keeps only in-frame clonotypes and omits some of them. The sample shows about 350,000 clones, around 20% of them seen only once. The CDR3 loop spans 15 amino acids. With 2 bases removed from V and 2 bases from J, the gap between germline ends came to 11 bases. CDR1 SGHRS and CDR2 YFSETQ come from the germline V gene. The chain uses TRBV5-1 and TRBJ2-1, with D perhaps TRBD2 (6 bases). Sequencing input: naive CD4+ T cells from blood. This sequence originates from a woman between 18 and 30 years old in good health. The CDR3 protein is CASSLTGEAYNEQFF. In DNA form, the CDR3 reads TGCGCCAGCAGCTTAACGGGAGAAGCCTACAATGAGCAGTTCTTC.